Following are 10 T cell receptor beta chains from one sample sequenced in a study of shared T cell receptors in the human thymus. Clones were sequenced by immunoSEQ multiplex PCR, and TCRdb holds only the in-frame ones, with some missing. Of over 60,000 clones listed, 90% to 95% are singletons. The sample taken for sequencing was thymocytes. These receptors were collected from a human donor.

Here the CDR3 reads CASSRDREAFF. The CDR3 nucleotides are TGTGCCAGCAGCCGAGACAGAGAAGCTTTCTTT. The chain uses TRBV14 and TRBJ1-1, with D maybe TRBD1 (5 bases). This CDR3 has 11 residues. Trimming shortened V by 4 bases and J by 8 bases, and 8 bases separated the two germline ends. The germline V gene encodes CDR1 SGHDN and CDR2 FVKESK.

The chain links TRBV7-6 to TRBJ2-1; no definite D call. The germline V and J ends were trimmed by 0 bases and 2 bases, with 2 bases remaining between them. The germline gives CDR1 SGHVS, CDR2 FNYEAQ. The CDR3 is 13 amino acids. CDR3 amino acids: CASSLAAYNEQFF. The CDR3 DNA sequence: TGTGCCAGCAGCTTAGCGGCCTACAATGAGCAGTTCTTC.

The chain uses TRBV12-2 and TRBJ2-2. TRBV12-2 is an annotated pseudogene. This CDR3 region has 12 residues. The CDR3 region has the DNA TGTGCAAGTCGCTTAGCGACCGGGGAGCTGTTTTTT. Protein product: CASRLATGELFF.

V gene TRBV4-1 combines with J gene TRBJ1-5; D unclear. The CDR3 sequence is 17 residues long. Looked up from germline, CDR1 is MGHRA and CDR2 is YSYEKL. Trimming left V 0 bases short and J 3 bases short, with 15 bases between. CDR3 DNA sequence: TGCGCCAGCAGCCAAGATCCGGCGGGGAACGCCAATCAGCCCCAGCATTTT. It yields the protein CASSQDPAGNANQPQHF.

V usage is TRBV19 and J usage is TRBJ1-2; possible D gene TRBD1, 5 bases. The germline CDR1 and CDR2 sequences are LNHDA and SQIVND (reference sequence). V was shortened by 6 bases and J by 4 bases, with 12 bases between the two germline ends. The CDR3 is 13 residues long. The CDR3 is CASSSTASYGYTF. Here the CDR3 DNA reads TGTGCCAGTAGCTCGACAGCCTCCTATGGCTACACCTTC.

J is TRBJ1-6 and V is TRBV19; TRBD1 matches 7 bases. The CDR3 totals 14 residues. Germline CDR1 reads LNHDA; CDR2 reads SQIVND (reference sequence). V lost 6 bases, J lost 6 bases, and 5 bases stayed unmatched. CDR3 region: CASSSGTVNSPLHF. The DNA of the CDR3 is TGTGCCAGTAGCTCCGGGACAGTTAATTCACCCCTCCACTTT.

This chain uses TRBV9 with TRBJ1-2; 11 bases line up with TRBD1. Germline assignment: CDR1 SGDLS and CDR2 YYNGEE. The V segment lost 0 bases and the J segment 5 bases; nucleotides outside the gene matches: 9. This CDR3 has 17 amino acids. The CDR3 DNA reads as TGTGCCAGCAGCGTAGGGGACCGGGACAGGGGGTATTATGGCTACACCTTC. Translated: CASSVGDRDRGYYGYTF.

The gene calls are TRBV5-1 and TRBJ2-1; D possibly uses TRBD1 or TRBD2 (7 bases each). Trimming shortened V by 3 bases and J by 7 bases, and 23 bases separated the two germline ends. Germline V lookup: CDR1 SGHRS, CDR2 YFSETQ. CDR3 size: 17 residues. The CDR3 sequence is CASSWRGGGEVGNEQFF. CDR3 DNA: TGCGCCAGCAGCTGGAGGGGAGGGGGCGAGGTTGGAAATGAGCAGTTCTTC.

The genes are TRBV15 and TRBJ1-3; D remains ambiguous. Deletions cut 0 bases from V and 4 bases from J, with 22 bases between. The CDR3 consists of 19 residues. From germline, CDR1 is LNHNV and CDR2 YYDKDF (reference sequence). The CDR3 bases are TGTGCCACCAGCAGAGAGGGGATCCAGATTCCCATGTGGGGAAACACCATATATTTT. It is translated as CATSREGIQIPMWGNTIYF.

This chain joins TRBV4-1 and TRBJ2-3, with TRBD2 matching 10 bases. There are 19 residues in the CDR3. The V segment lost 0 bases and the J segment 0 bases; nucleotides outside the gene matches: 9. Germline values: CDR1 MGHRA, CDR2 YSYEKL. The CDR3 nucleotides read TGCGCCAGCAGCCAAGATACCAGCGGGGGGGCCTCTAGCACAGATACGCAGTATTTT. Amino acids: CASSQDTSGGASSTDTQYF.